This T cell receptor (beta chain) was profiled in a study of cytomegalovirus exposure and HLA in healthy donors. Background on the study: Earlier results showed 120 million or so unique TCR beta sequences derived from approximately 180 million T cells.

This clone was seen just once. A multiplex PCR was run with 60 Vbeta primers and 13 Jbeta primers. Clones were read by immunoSEQ multiplex PCR, and TCRdb kept only the in-frame ones, dropping some. Here the sample spans roughly 250,000 clones, approximately 84% being singletons. The CDR3 is 15 amino acids. Germline CDR1 is LGHNA and CDR2 is YSLEER. Losses at the gene ends were 6 bases for V and 6 bases for J; bases not matched to a gene: 12. Sequencing input: PBMCs. This chain links TRBV4-3 with TRBJ2-7; TRBD1 aligns across 9 bases. The TCR comes from a woman between 40 and 50 years old in good health and CMV-seropositive. CDR3 residues: CASRSGLAGQGEQYF. DNA of the CDR3: TGCGCCAGCAGGTCGGGACTCGCGGGACAGGGCGAGCAGTACTTC.